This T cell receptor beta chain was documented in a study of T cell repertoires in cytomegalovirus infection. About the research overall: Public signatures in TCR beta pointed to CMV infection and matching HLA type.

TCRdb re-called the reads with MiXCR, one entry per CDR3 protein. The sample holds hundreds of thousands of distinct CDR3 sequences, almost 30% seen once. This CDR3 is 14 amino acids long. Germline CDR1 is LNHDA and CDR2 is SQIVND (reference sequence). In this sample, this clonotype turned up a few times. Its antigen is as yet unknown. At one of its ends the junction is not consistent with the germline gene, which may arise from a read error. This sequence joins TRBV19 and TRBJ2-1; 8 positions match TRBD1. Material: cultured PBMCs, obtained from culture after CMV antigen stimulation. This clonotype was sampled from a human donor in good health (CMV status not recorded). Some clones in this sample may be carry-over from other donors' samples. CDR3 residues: CATSGTGPANEQFF. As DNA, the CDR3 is TGTGCCACTAGTGGGACAGGTCCGGCCAATGAGCAGTTCTTC.